This T cell receptor beta chain was sequenced in a study of T cells in Graves' hyperthyroidism and ophthalmopathy. Study-wide context: Peripheral blood was drawn at first diagnosis, prior to all treatment. Regarding the study as a whole: By a 13 V-J model, ophthalmopathy was set apart from stable hyperthyroidism. Most clonotypes expanded in thyroid above 0.001 were likewise present in blood.

The V gene lost 4 bases and the J gene lost 3 bases, with 9 bases spanning the gap. Per the germline V gene, CDR1 is MGHRA and CDR2 is YSYEKL. This CDR3 region has 13 residues. With duration under 3 months, ophthalmopathy was active: Clinical Activity Score at least 3, NOSPECS at least 4. This clonotype appeared many times. Its target is not known. TCR beta CDR3 region amplification was performed from RNA transcripts. The TCR CDR3 first-round RT-PCR relied on the HTBI primer set. One entry per CDR3 protein results from TCRdb running MiXCR on the multiplex PCR reads. The sample gives a few hundred thousand distinct CDR3 sequences, about 18% of which show up once; less than 45% is in the top ten.

The source of this sequence is a man between 18 and 29 years old with Graves' ophthalmopathy. Sequencing input: blood. The rearrangement uses TRBV4-1 and TRBJ1-2; D is ambiguous. CDR3 residues: CASSLTADYGYTF. Written as DNA, the CDR3 is TGCGCCAGCAGCCTCACCGCGGACTATGGCTACACCTTC.